This T cell receptor beta chain was recorded in a study of cytomegalovirus exposure and HLA in healthy donors. The germline V gene encodes CDR1 SQVTM and CDR2 ANQGSEA. The trim removed 3 bases at V and 0 bases at J, leaving 3 bases unmatched. The CDR3 covers 15 residues. The PCR ran on 60 Vbeta and 13 Jbeta primers. The repertoire was sequenced with immunoSEQ multiplex PCR; TCRdb's copy has only in-frame clones and lacks some. The table includes about 150,000 clones, over 60% detected once. This chain joins TRBV29-1 and TRBJ2-3; 10 bases are a match to TRBD1. This clonotype originated in a male donor in good health and CMV-seronegative. The sample was PBMCs. The CDR3 loop reads CSVERQGASTDTQYF. The CDR3 nucleotides read TGCAGCGTTGAGCGACAGGGGGCTAGCACAGATACGCAGTATTTT.